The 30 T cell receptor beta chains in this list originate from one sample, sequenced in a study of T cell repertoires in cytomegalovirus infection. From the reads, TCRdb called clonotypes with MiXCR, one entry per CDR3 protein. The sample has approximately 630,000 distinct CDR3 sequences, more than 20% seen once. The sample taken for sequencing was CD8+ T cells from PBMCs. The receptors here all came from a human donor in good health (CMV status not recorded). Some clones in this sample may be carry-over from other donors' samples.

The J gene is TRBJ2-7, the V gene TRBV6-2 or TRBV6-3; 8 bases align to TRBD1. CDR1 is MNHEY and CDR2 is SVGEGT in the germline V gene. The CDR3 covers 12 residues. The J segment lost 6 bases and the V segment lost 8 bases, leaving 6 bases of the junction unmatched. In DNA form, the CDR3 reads TGTGCCAGCGGTACAGGGGGGCCCGAGCAGTACGTC. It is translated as CASGTGGPEQYV.

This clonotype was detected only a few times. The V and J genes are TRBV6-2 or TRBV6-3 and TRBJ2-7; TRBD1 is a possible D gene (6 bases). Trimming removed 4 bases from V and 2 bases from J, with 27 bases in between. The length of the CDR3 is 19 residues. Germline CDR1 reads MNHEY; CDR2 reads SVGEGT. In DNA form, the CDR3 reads TGTGCCAGCAGTTCGGGACATAGTTTGACCGCTAATCTCCCCTACGAGCAGTACGTC. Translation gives CASSSGHSLTANLPYEQYV.

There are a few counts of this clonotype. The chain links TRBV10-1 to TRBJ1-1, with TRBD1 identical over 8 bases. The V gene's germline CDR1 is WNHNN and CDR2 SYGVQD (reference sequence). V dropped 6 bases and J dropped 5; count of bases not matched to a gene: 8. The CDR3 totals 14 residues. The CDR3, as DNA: TGCGCCAGCAGCATCGAACAGGGGGGAACTGAAGCTTTCTTT. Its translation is CASSIEQGGTEAFF.

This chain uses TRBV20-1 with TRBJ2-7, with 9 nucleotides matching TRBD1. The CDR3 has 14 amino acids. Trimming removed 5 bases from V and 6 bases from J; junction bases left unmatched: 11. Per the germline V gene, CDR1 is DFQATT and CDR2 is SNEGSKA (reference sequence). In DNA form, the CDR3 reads TGCAGTGCTGGGTCCCGGGGACAGGGACTCGAGCAGTACTTC. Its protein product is CSAGSRGQGLEQYF.

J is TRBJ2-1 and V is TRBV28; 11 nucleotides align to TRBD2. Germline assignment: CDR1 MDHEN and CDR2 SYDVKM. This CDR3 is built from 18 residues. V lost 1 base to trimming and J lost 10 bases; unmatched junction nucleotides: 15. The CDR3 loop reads CASSLLTSGGLSEGEQFF. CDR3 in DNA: TGTGCCAGCAGTTTATTAACTAGCGGGGGCCTATCGGAGGGGGAGCAGTTCTTC.

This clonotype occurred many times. CDR3 in DNA: TGTGCCAGCAGCTTAGGGGACCCCGCCGGCTACGAGCAGTACTTC. Encoded protein: CASSLGDPAGYEQYF. The genes are TRBV7-2 and TRBJ2-7; D may match TRBD1 or TRBD2 (5 bases each). CDR1 SGHTA and CDR2 FQGNSA come from the germline V gene. CDR3 size: 15 residues. The V and J ends lost 1 base and 3 bases respectively, with 13 bases between them.

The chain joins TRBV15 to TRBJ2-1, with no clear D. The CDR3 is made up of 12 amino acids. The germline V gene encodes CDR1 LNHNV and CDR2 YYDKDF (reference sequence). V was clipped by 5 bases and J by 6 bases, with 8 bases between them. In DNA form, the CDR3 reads TGTGCCACCAGCCCTGTCGGCAATGAGCAGTTCTTC. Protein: CATSPVGNEQFF.

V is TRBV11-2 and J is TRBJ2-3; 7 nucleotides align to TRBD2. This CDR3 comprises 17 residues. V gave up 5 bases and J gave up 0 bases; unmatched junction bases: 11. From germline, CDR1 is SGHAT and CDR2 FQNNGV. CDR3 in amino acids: CASSNRGGRASTDTQYF. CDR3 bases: TGTGCCAGCAGCAACCGCGGGGGACGTGCTAGCACAGATACGCAGTATTTT. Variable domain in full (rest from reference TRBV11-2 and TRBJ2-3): EAGVAQSPRYKIIEKRQSVAFWCNPISGHATLYWYQQILGQGPKLLIQFQNNGVVDDSQLPKDRFSAERLKGVDSTLKIQPAKLEDSAVYLCASSNRGGRASTDTQYFGPGTRLTVL.

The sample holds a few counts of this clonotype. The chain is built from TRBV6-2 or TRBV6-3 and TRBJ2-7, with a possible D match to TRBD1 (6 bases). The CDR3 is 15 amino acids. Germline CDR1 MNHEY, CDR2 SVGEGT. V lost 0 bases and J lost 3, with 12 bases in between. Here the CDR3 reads CASSYSPKGDYEQYV. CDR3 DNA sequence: TGTGCCAGCAGTTACTCGCCGAAGGGGGACTACGAGCAGTACGTC.

The CDR3 DNA is TGTGCCAGCACAGGGACAGTGGGTAGCTACGAGCAGTACGTC. Protein product: CASTGTVGSYEQYV. V and J are TRBV6-2 or TRBV6-3 and TRBJ2-7; 7 bases line up with TRBD1. The CDR3 sequence is 14 residues long. The germline gives CDR1 MNHEY, CDR2 SVGEGT. Losses at the gene ends were 7 bases for V and 3 bases for J; bases not matched to a gene: 9.

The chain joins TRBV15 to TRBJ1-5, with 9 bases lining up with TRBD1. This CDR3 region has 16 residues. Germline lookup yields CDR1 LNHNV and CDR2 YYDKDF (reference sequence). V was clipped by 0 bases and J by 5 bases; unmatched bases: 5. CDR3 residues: CATSRDLTGGHQPQHF. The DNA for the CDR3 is TGTGCCACCAGCAGAGATCTGACAGGGGGTCATCAGCCCCAGCATTTT.

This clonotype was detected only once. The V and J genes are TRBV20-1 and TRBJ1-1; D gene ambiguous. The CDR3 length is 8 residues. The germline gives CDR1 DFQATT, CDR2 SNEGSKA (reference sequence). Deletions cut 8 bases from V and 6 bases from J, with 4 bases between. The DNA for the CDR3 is TGCAGTTTGGCTGAAGCTTTCTTT. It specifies CSLAEAFF.

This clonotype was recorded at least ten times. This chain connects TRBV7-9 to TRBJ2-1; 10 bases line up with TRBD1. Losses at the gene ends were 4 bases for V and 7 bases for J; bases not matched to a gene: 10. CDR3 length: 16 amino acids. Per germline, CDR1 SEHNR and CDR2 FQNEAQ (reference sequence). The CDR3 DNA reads TGTGCCAGCAGCTCCCGTGGGGGACAGGGGACGAATGAGCAGTTCTTC. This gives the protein CASSSRGGQGTNEQFF.

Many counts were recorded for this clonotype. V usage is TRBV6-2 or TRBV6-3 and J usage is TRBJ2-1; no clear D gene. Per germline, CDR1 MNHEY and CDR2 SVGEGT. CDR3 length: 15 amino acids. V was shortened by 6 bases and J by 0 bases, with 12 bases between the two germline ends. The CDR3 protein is CASSDPLLSYNEQFF. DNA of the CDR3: TGTGCCAGCAGCGATCCTCTTCTCTCCTACAATGAGCAGTTCTTC.

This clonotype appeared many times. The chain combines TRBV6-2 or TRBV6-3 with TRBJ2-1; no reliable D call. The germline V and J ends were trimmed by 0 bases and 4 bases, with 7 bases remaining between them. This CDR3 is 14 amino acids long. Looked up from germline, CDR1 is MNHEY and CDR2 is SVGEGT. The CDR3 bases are TGTGCCAGCAGTTACTCGAGCTGGTACAATGAGCAGTTCTTC. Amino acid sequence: CASSYSSWYNEQFF.

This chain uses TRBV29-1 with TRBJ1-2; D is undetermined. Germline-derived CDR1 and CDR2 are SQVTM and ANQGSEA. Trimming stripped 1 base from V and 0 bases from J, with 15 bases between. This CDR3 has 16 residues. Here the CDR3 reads CSVEGYDRLTNYGYTF. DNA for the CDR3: TGCAGCGTTGAAGGGTACGACCGCCTAACTAACTATGGCTACACCTTC.

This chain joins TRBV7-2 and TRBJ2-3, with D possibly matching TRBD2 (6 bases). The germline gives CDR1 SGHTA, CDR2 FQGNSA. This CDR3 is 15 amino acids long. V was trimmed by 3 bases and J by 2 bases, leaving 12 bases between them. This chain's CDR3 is CASSFSSEDTDTQYF. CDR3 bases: TGTGCCAGCAGCTTTTCTAGCGAGGACACAGATACGCAGTATTTT. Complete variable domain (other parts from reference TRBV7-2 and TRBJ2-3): GAGVSQSPSNKVTEKGKDVELRCDPISGHTALYWYRQSLGQGLEFLIYFQGNSAPDKSGLPSDRFSAERTGGSVSTLTIQRTQQEDSAVYLCASSFSSEDTDTQYFGPGTRLTVL.

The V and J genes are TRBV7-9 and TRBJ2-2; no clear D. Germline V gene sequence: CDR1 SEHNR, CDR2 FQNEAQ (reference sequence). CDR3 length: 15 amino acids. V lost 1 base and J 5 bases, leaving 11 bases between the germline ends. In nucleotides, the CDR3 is TGTGCCAGCAGCTTAGGGCTTCCGACGACCGGGGAGCTGTTTTTT. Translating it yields CASSLGLPTTGELFF.

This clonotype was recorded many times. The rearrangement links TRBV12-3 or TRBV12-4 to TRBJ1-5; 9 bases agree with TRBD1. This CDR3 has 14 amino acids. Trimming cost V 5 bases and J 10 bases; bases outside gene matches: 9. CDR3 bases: TGTGCCAGCAGTGCAGGGACAGGGTTTGAACCCCAGCATTTT. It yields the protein CASSAGTGFEPQHF.

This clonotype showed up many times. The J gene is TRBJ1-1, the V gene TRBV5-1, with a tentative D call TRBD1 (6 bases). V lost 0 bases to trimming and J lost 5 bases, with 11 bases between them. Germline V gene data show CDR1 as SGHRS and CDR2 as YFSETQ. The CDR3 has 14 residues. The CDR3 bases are TGCGCCAGCAGCTTGGGGGGGGCCCGTACTGAAGCTTTCTTT. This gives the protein CASSLGGARTEAFF.

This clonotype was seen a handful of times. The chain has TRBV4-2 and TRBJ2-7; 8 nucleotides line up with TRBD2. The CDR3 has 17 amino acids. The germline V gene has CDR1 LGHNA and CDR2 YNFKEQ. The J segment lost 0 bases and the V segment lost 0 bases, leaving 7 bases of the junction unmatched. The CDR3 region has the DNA TGTGCCAGCAGCCAAGATCGGGGGGGAGGGAGCTCCTACGAGCAGTACTTC. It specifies CASSQDRGGGSSYEQYF.

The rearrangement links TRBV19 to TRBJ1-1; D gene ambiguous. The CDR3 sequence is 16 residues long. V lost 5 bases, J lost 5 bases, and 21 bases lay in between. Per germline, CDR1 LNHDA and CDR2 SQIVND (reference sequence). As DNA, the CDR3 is TGTGCCAGTAGTCCAACACCCGCCGGGAGAGGGACTGAAGCTTTCTTT. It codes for CASSPTPAGRGTEAFF.

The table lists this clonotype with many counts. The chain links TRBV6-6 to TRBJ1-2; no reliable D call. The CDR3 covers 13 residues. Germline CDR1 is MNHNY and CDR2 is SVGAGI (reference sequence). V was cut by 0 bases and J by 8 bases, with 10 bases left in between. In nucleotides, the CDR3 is TGTGCCAGCAGTTACTCTCTGGGCAGCGGCTACACCTTC. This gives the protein CASSYSLGSGYTF.

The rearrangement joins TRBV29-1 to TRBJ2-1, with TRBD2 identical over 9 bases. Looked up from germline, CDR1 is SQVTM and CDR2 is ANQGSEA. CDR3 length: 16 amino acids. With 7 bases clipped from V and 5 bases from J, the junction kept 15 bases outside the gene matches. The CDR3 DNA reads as TGCAGCGCCCACGGGGATGTTCTAGCGGGGAACAATGAGCAGTTCTTC. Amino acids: CSAHGDVLAGNNEQFF.

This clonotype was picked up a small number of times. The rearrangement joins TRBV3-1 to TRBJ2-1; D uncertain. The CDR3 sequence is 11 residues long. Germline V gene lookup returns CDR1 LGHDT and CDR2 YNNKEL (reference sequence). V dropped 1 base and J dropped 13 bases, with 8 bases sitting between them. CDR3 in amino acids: CASSQGVYQFF. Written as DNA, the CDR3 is TGTGCCAGCAGCCAAGGAGTGTATCAGTTCTTC.

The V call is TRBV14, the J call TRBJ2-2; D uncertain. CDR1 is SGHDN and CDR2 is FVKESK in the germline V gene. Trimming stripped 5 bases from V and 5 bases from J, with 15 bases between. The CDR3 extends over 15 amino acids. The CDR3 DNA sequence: TGTGCCAGCAGCTCCCTAGGGTACATAACCGGGGAGCTGTTTTTT. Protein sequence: CASSSLGYITGELFF.

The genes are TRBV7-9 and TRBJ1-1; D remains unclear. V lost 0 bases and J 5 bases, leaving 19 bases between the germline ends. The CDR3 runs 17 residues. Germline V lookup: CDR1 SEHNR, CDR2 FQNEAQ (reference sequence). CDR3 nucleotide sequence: TGTGCCAGCAGCTTAGCGTTTGCGCTTCGGGGTTTTACTGAAGCTTTCTTT. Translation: CASSLAFALRGFTEAFF.

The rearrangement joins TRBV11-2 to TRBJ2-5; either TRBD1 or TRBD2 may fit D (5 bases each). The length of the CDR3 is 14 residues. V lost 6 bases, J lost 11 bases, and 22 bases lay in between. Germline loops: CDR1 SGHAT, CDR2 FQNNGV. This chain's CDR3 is CASRLSLLRDGQYF. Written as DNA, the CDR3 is TGTGCCAGCAGGCTCTCTTTATTAAGGGACGGACAGTACTTC.

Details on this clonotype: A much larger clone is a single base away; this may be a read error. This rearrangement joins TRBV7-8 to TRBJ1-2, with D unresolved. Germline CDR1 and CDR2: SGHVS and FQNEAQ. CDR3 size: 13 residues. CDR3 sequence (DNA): TGTGCCAACAGCTTATTGCCCCGTTATGGCTACACCTTC. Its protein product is CANSLLPRYGYTF.

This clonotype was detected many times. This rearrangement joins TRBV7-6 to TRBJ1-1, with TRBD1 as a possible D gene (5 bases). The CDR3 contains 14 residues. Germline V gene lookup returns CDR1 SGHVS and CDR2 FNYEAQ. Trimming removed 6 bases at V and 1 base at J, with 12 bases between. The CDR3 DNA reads TGTGCCAGCAGTCAAAATGGGGGGAACACTGAAGCTTTCTTT. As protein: CASSQNGGNTEAFF.